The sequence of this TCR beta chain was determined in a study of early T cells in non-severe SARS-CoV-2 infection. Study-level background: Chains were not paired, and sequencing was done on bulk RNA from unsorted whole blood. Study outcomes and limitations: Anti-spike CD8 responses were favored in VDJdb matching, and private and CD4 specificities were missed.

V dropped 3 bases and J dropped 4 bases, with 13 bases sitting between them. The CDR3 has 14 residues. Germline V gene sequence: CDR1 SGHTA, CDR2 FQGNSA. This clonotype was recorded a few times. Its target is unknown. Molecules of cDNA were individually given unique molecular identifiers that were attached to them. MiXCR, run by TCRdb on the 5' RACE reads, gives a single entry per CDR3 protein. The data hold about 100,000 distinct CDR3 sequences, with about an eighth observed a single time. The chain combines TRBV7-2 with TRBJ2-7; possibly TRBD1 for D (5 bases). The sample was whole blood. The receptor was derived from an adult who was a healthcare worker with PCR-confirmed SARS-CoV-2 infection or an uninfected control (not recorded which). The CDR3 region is CASSLIGQGYEQYF. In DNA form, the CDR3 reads TGTGCCAGCAGCTTGATCGGGCAGGGATACGAGCAGTACTTC.